These T cell receptor beta chains were read from a single sample in a study of T cell repertoires in cytomegalovirus infection. For these TCRs, the target antigens are not known. TCRdb reprocessed the reads with MiXCR, giving one entry per CDR3 protein. The data contain roughly 920,000 distinct CDR3 sequences, around 31% of them singletons. This specimen was cultured CD8+ T cells from PBMCs, taken from culture after CMV antigen stimulation. These TCRs come from a human donor in good health (CMV status not recorded). Some clones in this sample may be carry-over from other donors' samples. Each CDR3 is given without its conserved first and last residue.

J gene: TRBJ1-3
V gene: TRBV7-9
CDR3 protein: ASSRRQPNSGNTIY

J gene: TRBJ2-1
V gene: TRBV6-1
CDR3 protein: ASTGLAVVYNEQF

J gene: TRBJ2-1
V gene: TRBV19
CDR3 protein: ASSVLSGGATYNEQF

J gene: TRBJ2-6
V gene: TRBV27
CDR3 protein: ASSLVSKKGAHGANVLT

J gene: TRBJ2-2
V gene: TRBV2
CDR3 protein: AVGGYTGELF

J gene: TRBJ2-1
V gene: TRBV7-6
CDR3 protein: ASSQLAEAYNEQF

J gene: TRBJ1-1
V gene: TRBV7-9
CDR3 protein: ASSYRGSVTEAF

J gene: TRBJ2-2
V gene: TRBV7-6
CDR3 protein: ASSPDPRGTGELF

J gene: TRBJ2-5
V gene: TRBV6-6
CDR3 protein: ASIHDKRGGRETQY

J gene: TRBJ2-3
V gene: TRBV7-2
CDR3 protein: ASSPTPRERTDTQY

J gene: TRBJ2-2
V gene: TRBV28
CDR3 protein: AGGRPRNTGELF

J gene: TRBJ2-7
V gene: TRBV7-9
CDR3 protein: ASTGREGTSPIYEQY

J gene: TRBJ1-1
V gene: TRBV12-3/TRBV12-4
CDR3 protein: ASSPSYSLNTEAF

J gene: TRBJ2-5
V gene: TRBV10-3
CDR3 protein: AISEPQETQY

J gene: TRBJ1-1
V gene: TRBV11-2
CDR3 protein: VTDGRGSDTEAF

J gene: TRBJ1-1
V gene: TRBV18
CDR3 protein: ASSPSRDRGHGTEAF

J gene: TRBJ1-2
V gene: TRBV7-6
CDR3 protein: ASSPPDRATYGYT

J gene: TRBJ2-1
V gene: TRBV6-1
CDR3 protein: ASISHRGSYNEQF

J gene: TRBJ2-7
V gene: TRBV2
CDR3 protein: ATYRVGYEQY

J gene: TRBJ1-1
V gene: TRBV7-9
CDR3 protein: ASSPSSRGTEAF

J gene: TRBJ2-2
V gene: TRBV4-1
CDR3 protein: ASSPTVAGELF

J gene: TRBJ2-1
V gene: TRBV6-7
CDR3 protein: ASRPGTSGGPSYNEQF

J gene: TRBJ2-1
V gene: TRBV12-3/TRBV12-4
CDR3 protein: ASSLGLTRGYNEQF

J gene: TRBJ1-2
V gene: TRBV12-3/TRBV12-4
CDR3 protein: ASSLAGAGYGYT

J gene: TRBJ1-3
V gene: TRBV7-3
CDR3 protein: ASSSNYRGSESGNTIY

J gene: TRBJ1-1
V gene: TRBV6-1
CDR3 protein: ASSYDRGGWTEAF

J gene: TRBJ1-4
V gene: TRBV6-2/TRBV6-3
CDR3 protein: ASNSAPNEKLF

J gene: TRBJ1-1
V gene: TRBV5-5
CDR3 protein: ASSPPGTSEAF

J gene: TRBJ2-1
V gene: TRBV7-8
CDR3 protein: ASSLAGVSYNEQF

J gene: TRBJ1-2
V gene: TRBV6-1
CDR3 protein: ASSERDRGRDGYT

J gene: TRBJ2-5
V gene: TRBV27
CDR3 protein: ASSFQTSETQY

J gene: TRBJ2-1
V gene: TRBV12-3/TRBV12-4
CDR3 protein: ASSLYSYNEQF

J gene: TRBJ1-2
V gene: TRBV7-6
CDR3 protein: ASSLARAGGIYGYT

J gene: TRBJ1-1
V gene: TRBV20-1
CDR3 protein: SARDLNGTAF

J gene: TRBJ1-4
V gene: TRBV12-3/TRBV12-4
CDR3 protein: ASSSSGAKRWANEKLF

J gene: TRBJ2-3
V gene: TRBV4-1
CDR3 protein: ASSQGLFPTDTQY